The 20 T cell receptor beta chains listed next were all sequenced from one sample in a study of T cell changes during pregnancy in multiple sclerosis. Using immunoSEQ multiplex PCR, the repertoire was profiled, and TCRdb retains in-frame clones only, with some absent. The table has fewer than 90,000 clones, about 89% seen once; the top ten hold 0.7% to 0.95%. The sequencing here drew on peripheral blood, taken in the second trimester of pregnancy. Receptors were obtained from a female donor with multiple sclerosis, enrolled in a pregnancy study.

The V gene is TRBV10-3, the J gene TRBJ1-1; no firm D call. The germline V gene has CDR1 ENHRY and CDR2 SYGVKD. Trimming left V 5 bases short and J 6 bases short, with 13 bases between. The CDR3 spans 13 residues. CDR3 DNA: TGTGCCATCAGTCGACCGGGATTGTCTGAAGCTTTCTTT. Translating it yields CAISRPGLSEAFF.

The CDR3 loop is CASSLVTSGGYEQYF. CDR3 coding DNA: TGTGCCAGCAGCTTAGTGACTAGCGGGGGCTACGAGCAGTACTTC. The chain links TRBV7-2 to TRBJ2-7; 12 bases are shared with TRBD2. This CDR3 comprises 15 residues. V shed 1 base and J 3 bases; nucleotides not matched to a gene: 1. Germline V CDR1 and CDR2: SGHTA, FQGNSA. The full variable domain, its missing parts supplied by reference TRBV7-2 and TRBJ2-7, is GAGVSQSPSNKVTEKGKDVELRCDPISGHTALYWYRQSLGQGLEFLIYFQGNSAPDKSGLPSDRFSAERTGGSVSTLTIQRTQQEDSAVYLCASSLVTSGGYEQYFGPGTRLTVT.

This sequence joins TRBV6-5 and TRBJ1-6; possible D gene TRBD1, 6 bases. The CDR3 spans 15 residues. Per the germline V gene, CDR1 is MNHEY and CDR2 is SVGAGI. V shed 4 bases and J shed 6 bases, with 13 bases lying between them. The CDR3: CASSFRGGGNSPLHF. The CDR3 DNA follows: TGTGCCAGCAGTTTTAGAGGGGGGGGTAATTCACCCCTCCACTTT.

J is TRBJ2-1 and V is TRBV6-4, with 7 bases matching TRBD2. CDR3 length: 15 residues. Germline CDR1 reads MRHNA; CDR2 reads SNTAGT. The V segment lost 4 bases and the J segment 3 bases; nucleotides outside the gene matches: 6. CDR3 bases: TGTGCCAGCAGTGTGAGCGGGGACCTCTACAATGAGCAGTTCTTC. This encodes CASSVSGDLYNEQFF.

This rearrangement joins TRBV7-3 to TRBJ2-5; 8 nucleotides agree with TRBD2. CDR1 and CDR2 (germline): SGHTA, FQGTGA. This CDR3 is 13 amino acids long. J lost 9 bases, V lost 4 bases, and 7 bases had no gene match. The CDR3 DNA sequence: TGTGCCAGCAGCTCGGGGGGGCTTAAGGCCCAGTACTTC. Translated, it gives CASSSGGLKAQYF.

The chain combines TRBV4-1 with TRBJ2-1; 10 nucleotides line up with TRBD2. V lost 2 bases, J lost 4 bases, and 5 bases stayed unmatched. Germline CDR1 reads MGHRA; CDR2 reads YSYEKL. This CDR3 spans 16 amino acids. CDR3 sequence: CASSQFLAGGYNEQFF. In nucleotides, the CDR3 is TGCGCCAGCAGCCAATTTTTAGCGGGGGGTTACAATGAGCAGTTCTTC.

The chain couples TRBV7-2 to TRBJ2-1; D might be TRBD2 (7 bases). The germline V gene has CDR1 SGHTA and CDR2 FQGNSA. Trimming removed 5 bases from V and 11 bases from J, with 19 bases in between. This CDR3 has 14 amino acids. Written as DNA, the CDR3 is TGTGCCAGCAGCCTCCGGGGGGCCCTGGCGAAGCAGTTCTTC. This encodes CASSLRGALAKQFF.

This clone was seen just once. This chain uses TRBV5-4 with TRBJ2-5; TRBD1 aligns across 7 bases. Per the germline V gene, CDR1 is SGHNT and CDR2 is YYREEE (reference sequence). V shed 2 bases, J shed 4 bases, and the junction held 8 bases outside the gene matches. This CDR3 comprises 15 residues. The CDR3 DNA is TGTGCCAGCAGCTTTGTCGACAGGGCAGCAGAGACCCAGTACTTC. This codes for CASSFVDRAAETQYF.

This sequence joins TRBV2 and TRBJ1-5, with D maybe TRBD1 (6 bases). The germline gives CDR1 SNHLY, CDR2 FYNNEI. This CDR3 comprises 14 residues. V was pared by 1 base and J by 4 bases, with 8 bases between. This CDR3 reads CASSEERGNQPQHF. CDR3 sequence (DNA): TGTGCCAGCAGTGAAGAGAGGGGGAATCAGCCCCAGCATTTT.

This clone was seen more than once but under ten times. The chain recombines TRBV4-1 with TRBJ1-1, with D possibly being TRBD1 (6 bases). V lost 3 bases and J lost 4, with 15 bases in between. Germline lookup yields CDR1 MGHRA and CDR2 YSYEKL. The CDR3 is made up of 15 amino acids. The CDR3 region is CASSQPGVRITEAFF. For the CDR3, the DNA is TGCGCCAGCAGCCAGCCAGGGGTAAGGATCACTGAAGCTTTCTTT.

The chain carries TRBV29-1 and TRBJ2-6; a possible D gene is TRBD1 (6 bases). Germline values: CDR1 SQVTM, CDR2 ANQGSEA. The CDR3 runs to 15 residues. V lost 7 bases and J lost 1, with 14 bases in between. DNA of the CDR3: TGCAGCGCTGACAACGGACAGTCTGGGGCCAACGTCCTGACTTTC. Translating gives CSADNGQSGANVLTF. Based on the CDR3 plus reference TRBV29-1 and TRBJ2-6, the full variable domain is SAVISQKPSRDICQRGTSLTIQCQVDSQVTMMFWYRQQPGQSLTLIATANQGSEATYESGFVIDKFPISRPNLTFSTLTVSNMSPEDSSIYLCSADNGQSGANVLTFGAGSRLTVL.

This clone was picked up a small number of times. Germline is not matched at one junction end, which may reflect a read error. The chain is built from TRBV7-7 and TRBJ2-7, with TRBD1 matching 8 bases. Germline V gene data show CDR1 as SSHAT and CDR2 as FNYEAQ (reference sequence). This CDR3 is 14 amino acids long. The CDR3 is CASSPRDRTHEQYF. In nucleotides, the CDR3 is TGTGCTAGCAGCCCCAGGGACAGGACCCACGAGCAGTACTTC.

The V call is TRBV5-4, the J call TRBJ2-5; weak D call: TRBD1 (5 bases). Trimming shortened V by 0 bases and J by 0 bases, and 9 bases separated the two germline ends. Germline loops: CDR1 SGHNT, CDR2 YYREEE (reference sequence). This CDR3 is built from 15 residues. DNA for the CDR3: TGTGCCAGCAGCTTGGGGACACCGAACCAAGAGACCCAGTACTTC. It yields the protein CASSLGTPNQETQYF.

V and J are TRBV18 and TRBJ2-7, with unresolved D. This CDR3 region has 14 residues. The germline gives CDR1 KGHSH, CDR2 LQKENI. Trimming stripped 0 bases from V and 2 bases from J, with 8 bases between. The CDR3 reads CASSPPSQAYEQYF. CDR3 nucleotides: TGTGCCAGCTCACCACCTTCACAAGCCTACGAGCAGTACTTC.

This clone was recorded once. The V gene is TRBV2, the J gene TRBJ1-6; D remains ambiguous. Looked up from germline, CDR1 is SNHLY and CDR2 is FYNNEI. V was trimmed by 8 bases and J by 5 bases, leaving 13 bases between them. The CDR3 sequence is 14 residues long. CDR3 sequence: CASGETQNNSPLHF. The CDR3 coding sequence is TGTGCCAGCGGGGAGACACAAAATAATTCACCCCTCCACTTT.

The J gene is TRBJ1-1, the V gene TRBV7-9; D gene uncertain. The CDR3 is 13 amino acids. Germline V gene data show CDR1 as SEHNR and CDR2 as FQNEAQ (reference sequence). V lost 5 bases, J lost 2 bases, and 9 bases lay in between. The DNA for the CDR3 is TGTGCCAGCAGCCCCGCGAGCAACACTGAAGCTTTCTTT. As protein: CASSPASNTEAFF.

V and J are TRBV7-9 and TRBJ2-3; 7 bases are a match to TRBD2. With V trimmed by 5 bases and J by 11 bases, 10 bases remained unmatched. This CDR3 is 13 amino acids long. Germline V gene lookup returns CDR1 SEHNR and CDR2 FQNEAQ (reference sequence). The DNA for the CDR3 is TGTGCCAGCAGCGCCAAACTAGCGAGAAAGCAGTATTTT. Protein: CASSAKLARKQYF.

A single count supports this clone. V gene TRBV5-6 combines with J gene TRBJ1-6; 7 bases line up with TRBD1. The CDR3 totals 16 residues. CDR1 and CDR2 from the germline V gene are SGHDT and YYEEEE. V dropped 4 bases and J dropped 2; count of bases not matched to a gene: 6. The CDR3 reads CASSLRTGAYNSPLHF. The DNA for the CDR3 is TGTGCCAGCAGCCTCCGGACAGGCGCCTATAATTCACCCCTCCACTTT.

This sequence joins TRBV7-8 and TRBJ2-2; D uncertain. In germline, CDR1 is SGHVS, CDR2 FQNEAQ. The CDR3 consists of 14 residues. Trimming stripped 2 bases from V and 1 base from J, with 5 bases between. The CDR3 spells CASSLSMNTGELFF. DNA for the CDR3: TGTGCCAGCAGCTTATCCATGAACACCGGGGAGCTGTTTTTT.

This chain links TRBV5-1 with TRBJ1-1; TRBD1 matches at 12 bases. Losses at the gene ends were 0 bases for V and 8 bases for J; bases not matched to a gene: 8. CDR3 length: 16 residues. Germline CDR1 is SGHRS and CDR2 is YFSETQ. The CDR3 nucleotides are TGCGCCAGCAGCTTGGCCCCGGGACAGGGGGCGTTCGAAGCTTTCTTT. This translates into CASSLAPGQGAFEAFF.